This T cell receptor beta chain was sequenced for a study of breast tumors, draining lymph nodes, adjacent tissues. Points from the study as a whole: Findings are consistent with lymph node origin and intratumoral expansion of most tumor T cells. Luminal-like breast cancer showed significantly higher tumor–nontumor repertoire similarity than basal-like.

This CDR3 is built from 14 residues. CDR1 is SGHRS and CDR2 is YFSETQ in the germline V gene. J lost 8 bases, V lost 2 bases, and 8 bases had no gene match. TCRdb re-analysed the multiplex PCR reads in MiXCR, keeping a single row per CDR3 protein. The sample contains some 14,000 distinct CDR3 sequences, 62% of which appear only once. In this sample, this clonotype turned up once. What it binds is unknown. The chain carries TRBV5-1 and TRBJ1-2; 8 bases fit TRBD1. This sequence was found in a female donor with breast cancer. Some clones in this sample may be carry-over from other donors' samples. Sequencing was done on a sample of tumor-adjacent breast tissue. CDR3 residues: CASSFPGQVYGYTF. The CDR3 bases are TGCGCCAGCAGCTTCCCGGGACAGGTGTACGGCTACACCTTC.